These T cell receptor beta chains were read from a single sample in a study of blood T cell repertoires in COVID-19. Assay: immunoSEQ multiplex PCR; the TCRdb copy retains only in-frame clones and omits some. The sample has some 220,000 clones, 88% seen once; the top ten hold about 2.4%. Input material: PBMCs or T cells enriched from blood (not recorded which). The source of these receptors is a woman aged 25 to 39 who had recovered from COVID-19. CDR3s include the opening cysteine and the closing phenylalanine or tryptophan. D genes are given only for firm matches. Expanded clones are given a class, and other clones once, few, many or no size at all.

j_gene,d_gene,abundance,v_gene,CDR3aa,CDR3nt
TRBJ1-3,NA,NA,TRBV6-1,CASSEPKGFSGNTIYF,TGTGCCAGCAGTGAACCAAAGGGGTTTTCTGGAAACACCATATATTTT
TRBJ2-1,TRBD1,NA,TRBV4-2,CASSQREGAGGEQFF,TGTGCCAGCAGCCAAAGGGAAGGGGCAGGGGGTGAGCAGTTCTTC
TRBJ2-7,NA,NA,TRBV7-2,CASSGTRTGTYEQYF,TGTGCCAGCAGTGGAACCCGGACCGGGACCTACGAGCAGTACTTC
TRBJ1-1,NA,NA,TRBV19,CASSTLSGEAFF,TGTGCCAGTAGTACTTTGAGTGGTGAAGCTTTCTTT
TRBJ2-7,TRBD1,NA,TRBV5-1,CASSPGGYEQYF,TGCGCCAGCAGCCCAGGGGGTTACGAGCAGTACTTC
TRBJ2-1,NA,NA,TRBV7-3,CASSLGGKSYNEQFF,TGTGCCAGCAGCTTAGGCGGGAAGTCCTACAATGAGCAGTTCTTC
TRBJ2-5,NA,NA,TRBV7-9,CASSVGETQYF,TGTGCCAGCAGCGTCGGGGAGACCCAGTACTTC
TRBJ2-1,NA,once,TRBV6-5,CASSRLVNEQFF,TGTGCCAGCAGCAGACTAGTCAATGAGCAGTTCTTC
TRBJ1-6,TRBD1,NA,TRBV19,CASSTGQVVSPLHF,TGTGCCAGTAGTACTGGACAGGTGGTTTCACCCCTCCACTTT
TRBJ1-5,TRBD1,NA,TRBV3-1/TRBV3-2,CASSLGQGYSNQPQHF,TGTGCCAGCAGCCTCGGACAGGGCTATAGCAATCAGCCCCAGCATTTT